The 6 T cell receptor beta chains in this list originate from one sample, sequenced in a study of T-cell reconstitution after alpha-beta-depleted transplantation in children. Preparing the TCRbeta library involved the use of unique molecular identifiers. MiXCR, applied by TCRdb to the PCR reads, yields one record per CDR3 protein. The sample lists almost 500,000 distinct CDR3 sequences; around an eighth were seen once. The sample was PBMCs from the stem cell graft donor, taken from the stem cell graft. Receptor source: a human donor who donated a stem cell graft to a child with combined immunodeficiency.

J is TRBJ1-1 and V is TRBV3-1; D is uncertain. CDR1 is LGHDT and CDR2 is YNNKEL in the germline V gene (reference sequence). V was shortened by 4 bases and J by 7 bases, with 16 bases between the two germline ends. The CDR3 loop spans 14 amino acids. The CDR3 DNA reads as TGTGCCAGCAGCCCTACACGAGGTTGGGGTGAAGCTTTCTTT. Translating gives CASSPTRGWGEAFF.

This clonotype has more than one count but fewer than ten. This chain joins TRBV7-2 and TRBJ1-5; 9 bases line up with TRBD1. The V segment lost 3 bases and the J segment 4 bases; nucleotides outside the gene matches: 7. Per germline, CDR1 SGHTA and CDR2 FQGNSA. The CDR3 sequence is 16 residues long. CDR3 coding DNA: TGTGCCAGCAGCTTTACAGGGGGCGGGTTGAATCAGCCCCAGCATTTT. Its protein is CASSFTGGGLNQPQHF. Supplemented by reference TRBV7-2 and TRBJ1-5, the full variable domain reads GAGVSQSPSNKVTEKGKDVELRCDPISGHTALYWYRQSLGQGLEFLIYFQGNSAPDKSGLPSDRFSAERTGGSVSTLTIQRTQQEDSAVYLCASSFTGGGLNQPQHFGDGTRLSIL.

A few counts support this clonotype. The chain couples TRBV12-3 or TRBV12-4 to TRBJ2-1; 11 bases agree with TRBD2. The CDR3 totals 15 residues. The trim removed 5 bases at V and 6 bases at J, leaving 6 bases unmatched. This chain's CDR3 is CASSTGLAESNEQFF. Here the CDR3 DNA reads TGTGCCAGCAGTACGGGACTAGCGGAGTCCAATGAGCAGTTCTTC.

This chain joins TRBV10-3 and TRBJ2-2; 11 bases agree with TRBD2. CDR3 length equals 15 residues. Germline CDR1 is ENHRY and CDR2 is SYGVKD. Losses at the gene ends were 6 bases for V and 1 base for J; bases not matched to a gene: 1. The CDR3 sequence: CAISGTSGNTGELFF. The CDR3 DNA sequence: TGTGCCATCAGCGGGACTAGCGGGAACACCGGGGAGCTGTTTTTT.

The gene calls are TRBV24-1 and TRBJ2-5; 7 nucleotides align to TRBD1. The trim removed 4 bases at V and 4 bases at J, leaving 8 bases unmatched. The germline V gene has CDR1 KGHDR and CDR2 SFDVKD. This CDR3 has 15 amino acids. The CDR3 nucleotides are TGTGCCACCAGTGACGAGACAGGGAAGGGAGAGACCCAGTACTTC. Translation: CATSDETGKGETQYF.

This clonotype was recorded a few times. The chain joins TRBV7-9 to TRBJ2-1; D unresolved. Germline values: CDR1 SEHNR, CDR2 FQNEAQ (reference sequence). CDR3 length: 13 residues. Trimming took off 5 bases at V and 3 bases at J, with 8 bases between the two ends. DNA of the CDR3: TGTGCCAGCAGCGGGATGGACTACAATGAGCAGTTCTTC. This encodes CASSGMDYNEQFF.